This T cell receptor beta chain stems from a study of blood T cell repertoires in COVID-19. Across the study: Samples taken during acute and convalescent COVID-19 were collected in the United States, Italy and Spain. T cells, B-cell-depleted T cells, or PBMCs provided the cDNA or gDNA that served as material.

Authors' processing steps: Reference gene primers were amplified, and this amplification served to estimate nucleated cell counts. Sequencing was performed with immunoSEQ multiplex PCR; in TCRdb, only in-frame clones are kept and a portion is missing. That table is the source of V, J and clone size, and D and trimming were worked out from the DNA. The repertoire holds 110,000 to 150,000 clones, approximately 73% seen once, with less than 5.5% in the top ten. This CDR3 has 14 residues. Germline V CDR1 and CDR2: MDHEN, SYDVKM. V was clipped by 9 bases and J by 2 bases; unmatched bases: 8. The TCR sequence derives from a man aged 55 to 69 with acute or convalescent COVID-19. This sequence joins TRBV28 and TRBJ2-7; TRBD2 agrees at 9 bases. Sequencing used peripheral blood. The CDR3 reads CASLKREVPYEQYF. The CDR3 nucleotides are TGTGCCAGTCTAAAGCGGGAGGTACCCTACGAGCAGTACTTC.